This TCR beta chain was sequenced during a study of blood T cell repertoires in COVID-19. Study as a whole: Sample material is recorded as cDNA or gDNA derived from T cells, B-cell-depleted T cells, or PBMCs.

Per germline, CDR1 LGHDT and CDR2 YNNKEL (reference sequence). Trimming removed 0 bases at V and 7 bases at J, with 21 bases between. This CDR3 is 18 amino acids long. In the original analysis: Quantification of nucleated cells was approximated via reference gene primer amplification. The method was immunoSEQ multiplex PCR; TCRdb's version includes in-frame clones alone and lacks a portion of them. Clonal size and the V and J genes are those of that table, whereas D and trimming came from the DNA. Here the sample spans 160,000 or so clones, about four fifths being singletons. Living in 24 US areas, the participants were between roughly 18 and 90 years of age. Cohorts were determined from participant-reported clinical history.

The source material was PBMCs or T cells enriched from blood (not recorded which). The chain carries TRBV3-1 (or the pseudogene TRBV3-2) and TRBJ1-4; TRBD1 is a possible D gene (5 bases). This sequence originates from an older woman who had recovered from COVID-19. The CDR3: CASSQDPSLRPGREKLFF. The CDR3 DNA is TGTGCCAGCAGCCAAGATCCGTCCTTAAGACCAGGGCGTGAAAAACTGTTTTTT.